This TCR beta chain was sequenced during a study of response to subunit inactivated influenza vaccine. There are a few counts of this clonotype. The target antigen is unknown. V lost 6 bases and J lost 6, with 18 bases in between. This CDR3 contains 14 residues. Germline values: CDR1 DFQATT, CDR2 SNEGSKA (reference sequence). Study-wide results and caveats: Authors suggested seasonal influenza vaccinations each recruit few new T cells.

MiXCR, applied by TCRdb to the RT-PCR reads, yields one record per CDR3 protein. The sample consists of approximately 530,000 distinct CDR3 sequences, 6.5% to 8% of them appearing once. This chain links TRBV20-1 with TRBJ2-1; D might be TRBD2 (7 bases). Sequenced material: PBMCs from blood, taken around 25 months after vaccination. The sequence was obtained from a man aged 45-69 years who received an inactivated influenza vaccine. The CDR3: CSARRGGAANEQFF. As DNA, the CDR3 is TGCAGTGCCAGAAGGGGGGGGGCCGCCAATGAGCAGTTCTTC.